These T cell receptor beta chains were read from a single sample in a study of shared clonotypes between healthy human individuals. Repertoires were generated with immunoSEQ multiplex PCR, while TCRdb's copy carries only in-frame clones and drops some. The repertoire has some 2 million clones, around 96% of them found once; the top ten carry roughly 1.2%. Material: naive CD8+ T cells sorted from blood. The receptors come from a man in his late teens or twenties in good health. CDR3s include the opening cysteine and the closing phenylalanine or tryptophan. A D gene is named only where the DNA matches it firmly. Only part of the rows carry a size: once, few, many, or a class if the clone is expanded.

>TRBJ2-2|TRBV29-1|once|.|12
TGCAGCGTTACCCTAGGGACCGGGGAGCTGTTTTTT
CSVTLGTGELFF
>TRBJ1-2|TRBV20-1|.|.|10
TGCAGTGCTAGTCTGGGGGGCTACACCTTC
CSASLGGYTF
>TRBJ2-2|TRBV7-6|.|.|16
TGTGCCAGCAGCTTAATTGATTCTCCCAACACCGGGGAGCTGTTTTTT
CASSLIDSPNTGELFF
>TRBJ1-2|TRBV5-6|.|.|17
TGTGCCAGCAGTGATTCTCCATCAGGTGGGGCTCCTAGTGGCTACACCTTC
CASSDSPSGGAPSGYTF
>TRBJ2-2|TRBV10-2|.|.|12
TGCGCCAGCAGTGACGACACCGGGGAGCTGTTTTTT
CASSDDTGELFF
>TRBJ1-1|TRBV5-1|once|TRBD1|16
TGCGCCAGCAGCTTGGTTGGGACAGGGGGGAACACTGAAGCTTTCTTT
CASSLVGTGGNTEAFF
>TRBJ1-5|TRBV27|.|TRBD1|15
TGTGCCAGCAGCCCCGACAGGGAAGCCCATCAGCCCCAGCATTTT
CASSPDREAHQPQHF
>TRBJ2-1|TRBV9|.|.|15
TGTGCCAGCAGCGTAGCGGGACCATACAACAATGAGCAGTTCTTC
CASSVAGPYNNEQFF
>TRBJ1-5|TRBV15|.|.|13
TGTGCCACCAGTCATGCCGAGGGGCAGCCCCAGCATTTT
CATSHAEGQPQHF
>TRBJ1-5|TRBV28|.|.|15
TGTGCCAGCAGTTTACACAGGGAATACCATCAGCCCCAGCATTTT
CASSLHREYHQPQHF
>TRBJ2-7|TRBV6-1|.|.|14
TGTGCCAGCCGACTAGGGGGGATCTCCTACGAGCAGTACTTC
CASRLGGISYEQYF
>TRBJ2-5|TRBV4-3|.|TRBD2|17
TGCGCCAGCAGCCAAGATGGGCTAGCGGGAGATTGGGAGACCCAGTACTTC
CASSQDGLAGDWETQYF
>TRBJ1-1|TRBV6-1|.|.|15
TGTGCCAGCAGTGAAGCGGGAGGGATGAACACTGAAGCTTTCTTT
CASSEAGGMNTEAFF
>TRBJ1-2|TRBV5-4|.|.|16
TGTGCCAGCAGCACTCCGGGAGAAAGTTTCGTTTATGGCTACACCTTC
CASSTPGESFVYGYTF
>TRBJ1-1|TRBV5-1|.|.|12
TGCGCCAGCAGCAAGGTGGGTACTGAAGCTTTCTTT
CASSKVGTEAFF
>TRBJ2-5|TRBV28|.|TRBD2|15
TGTGCCAGCAGGCCGGATAGCGGGGAGGAAGAGACCCAGTACTTC
CASRPDSGEEETQYF
>TRBJ2-5|TRBV2|.|.|14
TGTGCCAGCAGTGGCCACGGACTCCAAGAGACCCAGTACTTC
CASSGHGLQETQYF
>TRBJ2-2|TRBV6-5|.|.|14
TGTGCCAGCAGTTACGGCCCACAAGCCGGGGAGCTGTTTTTT
CASSYGPQAGELFF
>TRBJ2-4|TRBV2|.|.|15
TGTGCCAGCATTAGAGGCACCCTAGCCAAAAACATTCAGTACTTC
CASIRGTLAKNIQYF
>TRBJ2-3|TRBV5-4|.|.|14
TGTGCCAGCAGCCGAAAAACTAGCACAGATACGCAGTATTTT
CASSRKTSTDTQYF
>TRBJ2-5|TRBV4-1|.|.|13
TGCGCCAGCAGCCATCGGGGCGGCGAGACCCAGTACTTC
CASSHRGGETQYF
>TRBJ2-7|TRBV5-4|.|TRBD1|15
TGTGCCAGCAGCTTGGGTCGGGACAGAGGATACGAGCAGTACTTC
CASSLGRDRGYEQYF
>TRBJ2-1|TRBV5-1|.|.|14
TGCGCCAGCAGCCCGGGTGGGGTAGGCTATGAGCAGTTCTTC
CASSPGGVGYEQFF
>TRBJ2-6|TRBV6-5|.|.|13
TGTGCCAGCAGTGCCTCTGGGGCCAACGTCCTGACTTTC
CASSASGANVLTF
>TRBJ2-7|TRBV27|.|TRBD1|17
TGTGCCAGCAGTTCCCAGTCCACAGGGGGCCCCTCCTACGAGCAGTACTTC
CASSSQSTGGPSYEQYF
>TRBJ1-4|TRBV19|.|.|12
TGTGCCACGACAGGTCCTAATGAAAAACTGTTTTTT
CATTGPNEKLFF
>TRBJ2-4|TRBV5-4|.|TRBD2|19
TGTGCCAGCAGCGATACCGGGACTAGCGGGGAAATAGCCAAAAACATTCAGTACTTC
CASSDTGTSGEIAKNIQYF
>TRBJ1-2|TRBV19|.|.|15
TGTGCCAGTAGTATCACGACTTTTCAAGAGGGTGGCTACACCTTC
CASSITTFQEGGYTF
>TRBJ2-2|TRBV4-2|.|TRBD2|16
TGTGCCAGCAGCCACCCGGGACTAGCCGCCTACCCGGAGCTGTTTTTT
CASSHPGLAAYPELFF
>TRBJ2-7|TRBV4-1|.|.|11
TGCGCCAGCAGCGCGGGCTACGAGCAGTACTTC
CASSAGYEQYF
>TRBJ2-1|TRBV10-3|.|TRBD1|15
TGTGCCATCAGCCGGGGACAGGGGGCCGTAAATGAGCAGTTCTTC
CAISRGQGAVNEQFF